This T cell receptor (beta chain) appears in the sequencing data of a study of blood T cell repertoires in COVID-19. Study-wide context: Material from acute and convalescent COVID-19 was sourced from the United States, Italy and Spain.

Libraries were prepared by immunoSEQ multiplex PCR; TCRdb keeps only in-frame clonotypes and omits some of them. The sample has tens of thousands of clones, about 80% seen once. Trimming pared 7 bases from V and 6 bases from J, leaving 16 bases between. CDR1 is LNHDA, CDR2 SQIVND, per germline (reference sequence). There are 14 residues in the CDR3. The chain links TRBV19 to TRBJ1-5; D gene unclear. This clonotype was obtained from a human donor in a cohort sampled during active COVID-19. Sample: peripheral blood. In DNA, the CDR3 is TGTGCCAGTACCCCCCGGGGTTTCGGTCAGCCCCAGCATTTT. It yields the protein CASTPRGFGQPQHF.